By share, the clone carrying this TCR beta chain ranks as large. Germline CDR1 reads SGDLS; CDR2 reads YYNGEE. The V segment lost 4 bases and the J segment 0 bases; nucleotides outside the gene matches: 11. The CDR3 extends over 18 amino acids. PCR involved 60 Vbeta and 13 Jbeta primers. The method was immunoSEQ multiplex PCR; TCRdb's version includes in-frame clones alone and lacks a portion of them. The sample lists about 70,000 clones; less than 65% were seen once. The data were taken from a study of cytomegalovirus exposure and HLA in healthy donors. Unrecorded immune exposures were likely, despite nominal health at sampling.

This chain links TRBV9 with TRBJ2-3, with 10 nucleotides matching TRBD2. This TCR was sampled from a man between 25 and 39 years old in good health and CMV-seronegative. Sequenced input: PBMCs. CDR3 region: CASSPYGGLAVSTDTQYF. In nucleotides, the CDR3 is TGTGCCAGCAGCCCATACGGAGGACTAGCGGTGAGCACAGATACGCAGTATTTT.